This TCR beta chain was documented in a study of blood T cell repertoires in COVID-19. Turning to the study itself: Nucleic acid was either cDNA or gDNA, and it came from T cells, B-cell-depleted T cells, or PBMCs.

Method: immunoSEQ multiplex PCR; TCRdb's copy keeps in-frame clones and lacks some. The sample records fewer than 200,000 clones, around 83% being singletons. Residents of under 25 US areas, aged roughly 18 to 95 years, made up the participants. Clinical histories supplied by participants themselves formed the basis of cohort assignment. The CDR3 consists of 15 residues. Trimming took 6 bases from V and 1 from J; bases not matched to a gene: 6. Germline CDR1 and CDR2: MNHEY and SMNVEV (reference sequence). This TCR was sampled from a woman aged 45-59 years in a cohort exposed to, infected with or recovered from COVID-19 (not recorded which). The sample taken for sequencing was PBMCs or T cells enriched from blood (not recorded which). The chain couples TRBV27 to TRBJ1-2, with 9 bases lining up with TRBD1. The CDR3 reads CASRANRGLNYGYTF. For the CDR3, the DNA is TGTGCCAGCAGAGCAAACAGGGGGCTTAACTATGGCTACACCTTC.